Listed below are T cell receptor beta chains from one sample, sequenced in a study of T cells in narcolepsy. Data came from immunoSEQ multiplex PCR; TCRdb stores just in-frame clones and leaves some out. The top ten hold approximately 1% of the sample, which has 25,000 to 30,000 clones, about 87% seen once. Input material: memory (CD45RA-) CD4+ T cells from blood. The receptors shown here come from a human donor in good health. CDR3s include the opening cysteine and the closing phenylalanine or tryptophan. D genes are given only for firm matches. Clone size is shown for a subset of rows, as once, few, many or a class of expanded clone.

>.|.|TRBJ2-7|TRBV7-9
CASSLSFYEQYF
TGTGCCAGCAGCTTGTCCTTCTACGAGCAGTACTTC
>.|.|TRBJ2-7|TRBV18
CASSPYEQYF
TGTGCCAGCTCACCATACGAGCAGTACTTC
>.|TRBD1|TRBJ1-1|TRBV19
CASSPRQGALNTEAFF
TGTGCCAGTAGTCCCCGACAGGGGGCCCTGAACACTGAAGCTTTCTTT
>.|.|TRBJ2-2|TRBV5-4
CASSLEFTGELFF
TGTGCCAGCAGCTTGGAGTTTACCGGGGAGCTGTTTTTT
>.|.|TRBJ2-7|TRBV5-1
CASSLVSGYEQYF
TGCGCCAGCAGCTTGGTTTCGGGCTACGAGCAGTACTTC
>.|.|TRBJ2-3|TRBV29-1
CSVDGAPGSSTDTQYF
TGCAGCGTTGACGGGGCCCCTGGCTCTAGCACAGATACGCAGTATTTT
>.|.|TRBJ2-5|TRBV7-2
CASSIGPAQETQYF
TGTGCCAGCAGCATCGGACCCGCACAAGAGACCCAGTACTTC
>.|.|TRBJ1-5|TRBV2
CASSEDQGRGNQPQHF
TGTGCCAGCAGTGAAGACCAGGGCAGGGGAAATCAGCCCCAGCATTTT
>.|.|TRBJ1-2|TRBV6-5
CASSPTGYGYTF
TGTGCCAGCAGCCCCACCGGCTATGGCTACACCTTC
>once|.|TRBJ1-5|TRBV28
CASSFSGGASNQPQHF
TGTGCCAGCAGTTTTTCTGGAGGAGCTAGCAATCAGCCCCAGCATTTT
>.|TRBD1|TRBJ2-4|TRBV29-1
CSVLTGGTTKNIQYF
TGCAGCGTGTTGACAGGGGGTACGACCAAAAACATTCAGTACTTC
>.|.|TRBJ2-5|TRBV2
CASSGFGGRGETQYF
TGTGCCAGCAGTGGGTTCGGGGGGCGCGGAGAGACCCAGTACTTC
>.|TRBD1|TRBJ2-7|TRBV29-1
CSVQGASYEQYF
TGCAGCGTCCAGGGGGCTTCCTACGAGCAGTACTTC
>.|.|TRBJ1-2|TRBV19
CASSTAEGYGYTF
TGTGCCAGTAGTACGGCAGAGGGCTATGGCTACACCTTC
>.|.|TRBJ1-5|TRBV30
CAWKGQYSNQPQHF
TGTGCCTGGAAGGGCCAGTATAGCAATCAGCCCCAGCATTTT
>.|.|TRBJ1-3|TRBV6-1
CASSSPKSSGNTIYF
TGTGCCAGCAGTTCCCCGAAATCCTCTGGAAACACCATATATTTT
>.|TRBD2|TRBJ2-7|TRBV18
CASSSSLTSGNSYEQYF
TGTGCCAGCTCTTCCTCGCTGACTAGCGGCAACTCCTACGAGCAGTACTTC
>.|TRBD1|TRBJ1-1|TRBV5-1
CASSLGTGSGEAFF
TGCGCCAGCAGCTTAGGGACAGGGTCCGGTGAAGCTTTCTTT